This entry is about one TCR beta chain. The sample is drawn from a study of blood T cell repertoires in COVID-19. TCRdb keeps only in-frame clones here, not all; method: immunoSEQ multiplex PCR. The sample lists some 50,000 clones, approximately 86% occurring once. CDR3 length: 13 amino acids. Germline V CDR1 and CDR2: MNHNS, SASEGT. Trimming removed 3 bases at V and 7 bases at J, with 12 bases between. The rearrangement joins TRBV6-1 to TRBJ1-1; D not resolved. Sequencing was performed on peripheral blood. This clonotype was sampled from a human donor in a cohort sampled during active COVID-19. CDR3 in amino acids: CASSERNKIEAFF. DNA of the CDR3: TGTGCCAGCAGTGAGAGGAACAAGATTGAAGCTTTCTTT.